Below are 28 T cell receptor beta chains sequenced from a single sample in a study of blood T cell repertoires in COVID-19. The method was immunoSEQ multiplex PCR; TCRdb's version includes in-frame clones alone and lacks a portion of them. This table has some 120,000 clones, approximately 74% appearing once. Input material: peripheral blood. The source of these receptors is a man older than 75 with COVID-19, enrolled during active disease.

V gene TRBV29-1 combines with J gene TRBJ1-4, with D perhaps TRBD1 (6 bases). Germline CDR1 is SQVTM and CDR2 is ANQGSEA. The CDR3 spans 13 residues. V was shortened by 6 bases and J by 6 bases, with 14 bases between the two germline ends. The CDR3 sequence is CSVVTGGHEKLFF. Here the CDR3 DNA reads TGCAGCGTCGTGACAGGTGGTCATGAAAAACTGTTTTTT.

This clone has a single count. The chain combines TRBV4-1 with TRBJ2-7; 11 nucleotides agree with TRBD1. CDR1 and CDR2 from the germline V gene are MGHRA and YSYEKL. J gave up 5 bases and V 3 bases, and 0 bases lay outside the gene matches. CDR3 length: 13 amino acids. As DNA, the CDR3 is TGCGCCAGCAGCCAGGGACAGGGGGACGAGCAGTACTTC. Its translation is CASSQGQGDEQYF.

The CDR3 DNA sequence: TGTGCCAGCAGCAAAGGTCGGGGACAGGGGGCTTACTATGGCTACACCTTC. This translates into CASSKGRGQGAYYGYTF. The chain employs TRBV21-1 and TRBJ1-2; the table's D call, TRBD1, was not checked against the DNA. TRBV21-1 is marked as a pseudogene. The length of the CDR3 is 17 residues.

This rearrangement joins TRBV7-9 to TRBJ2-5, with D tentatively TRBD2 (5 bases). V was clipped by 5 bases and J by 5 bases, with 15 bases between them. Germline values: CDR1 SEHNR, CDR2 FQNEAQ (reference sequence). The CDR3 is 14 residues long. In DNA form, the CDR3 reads TGTGCCAGCAGCCCCGGGATACTGGGGGAGACCCAGTACTTC. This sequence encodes CASSPGILGETQYF. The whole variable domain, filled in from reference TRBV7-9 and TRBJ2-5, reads DTGVSQNPRHKITKRGQNVTFRCDPISEHNRLYWYRQTLGQGPEFLTYFQNEAQLEKSRLLSDRFSAERPKGSFSTLEIQRTEQGDSAMYLCASSPGILGETQYFGPGTRLLVL.

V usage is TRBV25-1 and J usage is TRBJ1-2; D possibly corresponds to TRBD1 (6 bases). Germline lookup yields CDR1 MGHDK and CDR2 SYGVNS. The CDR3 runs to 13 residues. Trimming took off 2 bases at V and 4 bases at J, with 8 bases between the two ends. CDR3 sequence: CASSEGTRYGYTF. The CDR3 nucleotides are TGTGCCAGCAGTGAAGGGACACGCTATGGCTACACCTTC.

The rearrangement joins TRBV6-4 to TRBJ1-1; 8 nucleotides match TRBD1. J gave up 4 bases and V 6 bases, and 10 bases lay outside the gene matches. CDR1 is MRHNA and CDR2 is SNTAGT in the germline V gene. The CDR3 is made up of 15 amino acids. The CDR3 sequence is CASREQGVSSTEAFF. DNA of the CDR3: TGTGCCAGCAGAGAACAGGGGGTATCCTCCACTGAAGCTTTCTTT.

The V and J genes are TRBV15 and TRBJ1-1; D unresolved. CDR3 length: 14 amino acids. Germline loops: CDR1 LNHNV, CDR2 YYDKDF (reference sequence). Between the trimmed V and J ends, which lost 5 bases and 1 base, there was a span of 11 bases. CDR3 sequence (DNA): TGTGCCACCAGCCGCGGCGGGGAGAACACTGAAGCTTTCTTT. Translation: CATSRGGENTEAFF.

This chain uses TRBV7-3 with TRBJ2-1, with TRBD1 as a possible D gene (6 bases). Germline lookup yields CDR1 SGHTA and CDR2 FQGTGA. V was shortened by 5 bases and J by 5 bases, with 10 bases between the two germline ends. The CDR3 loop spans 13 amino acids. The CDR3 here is CASSPRGDNEQFF. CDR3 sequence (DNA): TGTGCCAGCAGCCCCAGGGGAGACAATGAGCAGTTCTTC. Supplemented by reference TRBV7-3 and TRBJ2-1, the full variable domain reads GAGVSQTPSNKVTEKGKYVELRCDPISGHTALYWYRQSLGQGPEFLIYFQGTGAADDSGLPNDRFFAVRPEGSVSTLKIQRTERGDSAVYLCASSPRGDNEQFFGPGTRLTVL.

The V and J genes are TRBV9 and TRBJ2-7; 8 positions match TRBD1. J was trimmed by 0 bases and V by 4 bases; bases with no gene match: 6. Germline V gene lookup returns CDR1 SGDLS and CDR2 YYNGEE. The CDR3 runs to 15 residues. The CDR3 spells CASSTRTGSSYEQYF. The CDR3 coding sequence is TGTGCCAGCAGCACGAGGACAGGGAGCTCCTACGAGCAGTACTTC.

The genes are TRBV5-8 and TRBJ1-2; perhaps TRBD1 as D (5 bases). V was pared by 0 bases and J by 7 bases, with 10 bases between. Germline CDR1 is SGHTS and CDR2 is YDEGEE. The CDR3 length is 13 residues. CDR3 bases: TGTGCCAGCAGCTTGGCCTACCAGGGTGGCTACACCTTC. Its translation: CASSLAYQGGYTF. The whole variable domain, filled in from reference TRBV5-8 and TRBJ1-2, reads EAGVTQSPTHLIKTRGQQATLRCSPISGHTSVYWYQQALGLGLQFLLWYDEGEERNRGNFPPRFSGRQFPNYSSELNVNALELEDSALYLCASSLAYQGGYTFGSGTRLTVV.

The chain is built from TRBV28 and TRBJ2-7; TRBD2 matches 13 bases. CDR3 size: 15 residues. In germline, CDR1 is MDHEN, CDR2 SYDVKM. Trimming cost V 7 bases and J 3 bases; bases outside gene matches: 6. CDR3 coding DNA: TGTGCCAGCACTCCGGGACTAGCGGGAATCTACGAGCAGTACTTC. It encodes CASTPGLAGIYEQYF.

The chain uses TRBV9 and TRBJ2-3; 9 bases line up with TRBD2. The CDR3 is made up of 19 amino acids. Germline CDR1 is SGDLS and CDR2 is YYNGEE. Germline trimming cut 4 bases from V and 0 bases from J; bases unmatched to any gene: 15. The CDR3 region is CASSSPGLALYPSTDTQYF. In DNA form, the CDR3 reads TGTGCCAGCAGCTCACCGGGACTAGCTCTTTACCCTAGCACAGATACGCAGTATTTT.

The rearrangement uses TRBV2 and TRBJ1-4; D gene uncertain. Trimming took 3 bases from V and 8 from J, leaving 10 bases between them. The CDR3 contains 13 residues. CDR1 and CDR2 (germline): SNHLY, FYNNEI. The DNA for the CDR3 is TGTGCCAGCAGTGAGGGAGACGGAGAAAAACTGTTTTTT. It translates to CASSEGDGEKLFF.

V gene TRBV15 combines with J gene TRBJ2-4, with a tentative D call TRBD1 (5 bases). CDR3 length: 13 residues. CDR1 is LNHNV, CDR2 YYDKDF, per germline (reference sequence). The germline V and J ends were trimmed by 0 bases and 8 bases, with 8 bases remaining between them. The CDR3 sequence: CATSRDRADIQYF. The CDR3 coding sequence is TGTGCCACCAGCAGAGACAGGGCCGACATTCAGTACTTC.

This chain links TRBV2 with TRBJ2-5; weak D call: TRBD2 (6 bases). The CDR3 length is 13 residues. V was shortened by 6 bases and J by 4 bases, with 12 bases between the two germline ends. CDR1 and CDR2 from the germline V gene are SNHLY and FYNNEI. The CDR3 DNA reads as TGTGCCAGCAGCGAACACGGGGGAGAGACCCAGTACTTC. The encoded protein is CASSEHGGETQYF.

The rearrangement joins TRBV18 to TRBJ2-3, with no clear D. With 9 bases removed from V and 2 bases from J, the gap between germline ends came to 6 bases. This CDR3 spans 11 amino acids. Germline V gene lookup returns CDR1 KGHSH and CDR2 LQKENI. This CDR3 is CASRVTDTQYF. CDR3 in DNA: TGTGCCAGTCGGGTCACAGATACGCAGTATTTT.

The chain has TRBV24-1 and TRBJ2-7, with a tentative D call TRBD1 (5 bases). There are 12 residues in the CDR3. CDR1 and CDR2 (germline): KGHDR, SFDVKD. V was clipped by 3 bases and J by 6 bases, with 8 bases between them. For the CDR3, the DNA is TGTGCCACCAGTGATGGGGCTACCGAGCAGTACTTC. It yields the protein CATSDGATEQYF.

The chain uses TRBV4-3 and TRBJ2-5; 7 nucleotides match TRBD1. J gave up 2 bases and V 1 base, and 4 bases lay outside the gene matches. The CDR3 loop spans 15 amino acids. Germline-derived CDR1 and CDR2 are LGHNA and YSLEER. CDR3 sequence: CASSQGGRGQETQYF. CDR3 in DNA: TGCGCCAGCAGCCAAGGAGGCAGGGGGCAAGAGACCCAGTACTTC.

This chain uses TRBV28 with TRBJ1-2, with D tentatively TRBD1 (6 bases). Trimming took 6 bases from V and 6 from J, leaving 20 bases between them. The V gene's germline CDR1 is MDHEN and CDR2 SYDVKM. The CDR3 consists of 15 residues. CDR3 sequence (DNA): TGTGCCAGCAGACCTACTTGGGGGCTACTTGATGGCTACACCTTC. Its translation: CASRPTWGLLDGYTF.

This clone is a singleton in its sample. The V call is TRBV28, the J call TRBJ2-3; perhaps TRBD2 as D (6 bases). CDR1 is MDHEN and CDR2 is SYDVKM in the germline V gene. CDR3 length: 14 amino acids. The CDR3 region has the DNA TGTGCTTCTAGACTGGGGGGAGCCGCAGATACGCAGTATTTT. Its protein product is CASRLGGAADTQYF.

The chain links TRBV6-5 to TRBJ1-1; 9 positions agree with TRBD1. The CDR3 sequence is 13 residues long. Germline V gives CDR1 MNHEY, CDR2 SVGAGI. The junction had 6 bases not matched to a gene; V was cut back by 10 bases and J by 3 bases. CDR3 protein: CATRRDRDTEAFF. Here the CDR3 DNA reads TGTGCCACAAGGAGGGACAGGGACACTGAAGCTTTCTTT.

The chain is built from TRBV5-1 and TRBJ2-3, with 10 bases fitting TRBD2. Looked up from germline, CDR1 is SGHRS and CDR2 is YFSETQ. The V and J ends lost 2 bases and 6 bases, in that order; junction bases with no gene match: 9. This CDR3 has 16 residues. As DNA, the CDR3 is TGCGCCAGCAGCTTCGGAGGGACTAGCGTGAGCGATACGCAGTATTTT. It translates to CASSFGGTSVSDTQYF.

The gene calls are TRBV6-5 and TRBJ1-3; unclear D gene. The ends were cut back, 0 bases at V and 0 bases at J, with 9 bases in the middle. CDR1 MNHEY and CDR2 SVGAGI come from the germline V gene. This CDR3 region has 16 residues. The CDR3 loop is CASSYSTAYSGNTIYF. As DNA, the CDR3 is TGTGCCAGCAGTTACTCGACTGCTTACTCTGGAAACACCATATATTTT.

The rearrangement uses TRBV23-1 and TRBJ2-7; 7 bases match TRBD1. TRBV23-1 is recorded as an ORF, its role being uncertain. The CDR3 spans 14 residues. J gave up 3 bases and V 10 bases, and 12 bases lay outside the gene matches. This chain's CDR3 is CAIQLQGKIYEQYF. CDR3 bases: TGCGCCATCCAACTACAGGGGAAAATCTACGAGCAGTACTTC.

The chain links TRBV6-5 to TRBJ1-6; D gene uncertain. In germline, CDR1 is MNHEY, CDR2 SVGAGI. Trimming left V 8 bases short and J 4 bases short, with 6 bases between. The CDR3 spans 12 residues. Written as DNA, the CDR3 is TGTGCCAGCGGGAGGTATAATTCACCCCTCCACTTT. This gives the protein CASGRYNSPLHF.

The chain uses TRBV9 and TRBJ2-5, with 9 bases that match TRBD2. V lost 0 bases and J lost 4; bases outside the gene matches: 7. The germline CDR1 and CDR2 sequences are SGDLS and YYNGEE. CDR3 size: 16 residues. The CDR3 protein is CASSVDGGRAGETQYF. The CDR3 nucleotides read TGTGCCAGCAGCGTAGACGGCGGGAGGGCCGGAGAGACCCAGTACTTC. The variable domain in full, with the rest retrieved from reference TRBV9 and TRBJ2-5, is DSGVTQTPKHLITATGQRVTLRCSPRSGDLSVYWYQQSLDQGLQFLIQYYNGEERAKGNILERFSAQQFPDLHSELNLSSLELGDSALYFCASSVDGGRAGETQYFGPGTRLLVL.

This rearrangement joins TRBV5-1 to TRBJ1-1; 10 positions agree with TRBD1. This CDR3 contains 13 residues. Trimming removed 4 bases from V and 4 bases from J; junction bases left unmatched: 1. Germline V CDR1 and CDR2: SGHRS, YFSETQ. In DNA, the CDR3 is TGCGCCAGCAGCCGGGACAGGGGCACTGAAGCTTTCTTT. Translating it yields CASSRDRGTEAFF.

The CDR3 loop is CASSSWAGTGSFF. For the CDR3, the DNA is TGTGCCAGCAGCTCATGGGCCGGGACAGGGTCTTTCTTT. The chain recombines TRBV7-9 with TRBJ1-1; 9 positions agree with TRBD1. CDR3 length: 13 amino acids. V lost 4 bases and J lost 12; bases outside the gene matches: 9. Germline lookup yields CDR1 SEHNR and CDR2 FQNEAQ (reference sequence).